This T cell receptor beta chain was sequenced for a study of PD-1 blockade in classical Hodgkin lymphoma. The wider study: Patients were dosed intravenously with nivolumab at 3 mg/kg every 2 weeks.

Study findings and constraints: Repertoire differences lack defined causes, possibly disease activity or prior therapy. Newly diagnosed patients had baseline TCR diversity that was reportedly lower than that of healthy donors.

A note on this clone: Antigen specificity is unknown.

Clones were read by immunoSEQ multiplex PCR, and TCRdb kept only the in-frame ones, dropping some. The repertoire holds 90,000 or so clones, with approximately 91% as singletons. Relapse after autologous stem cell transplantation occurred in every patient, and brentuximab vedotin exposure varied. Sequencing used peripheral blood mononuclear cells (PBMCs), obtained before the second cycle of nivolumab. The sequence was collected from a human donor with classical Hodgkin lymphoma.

The CDR3: CSVEEVRGEGTQYF. CDR3 nucleotide sequence: TGCAGCGTTGAAGAGGTCAGGGGAGAGGGGACCCAGTACTTC. The chain is built from TRBV29-1 and TRBJ2-5, with D perhaps matching TRBD1 (6 bases). CDR3 length: 14 residues. Germline CDR1 SQVTM, CDR2 ANQGSEA. The germline V and J ends were trimmed by 0 bases and 7 bases, with 15 bases remaining between them.